The following is a T cell receptor (beta chain) sequence with its context. This specimen belongs to a study of control samples from healthy donors and cancer patients. The table came from immunoSEQ multiplex PCR; TCRdb's copy has only in-frame clones and leaves some out. Of some 87,000 clones listed, 91% are singletons. The source of this sequence is a man younger than 45 in good health. Sequencing used blood.

CDR3 in amino acids: CASRRDTNYGYTF. CDR3 coding DNA: TGTGCCAGCAGGAGGGATACCAACTATGGCTACACCTTC. The rearrangement joins TRBV6-5 to TRBJ1-2; D uncertain. Trimming pared 6 bases from V and 2 bases from J, leaving 10 bases between. The CDR3 covers 13 residues. The germline V gene encodes CDR1 MNHEY and CDR2 SVGAGI.